These 17 T cell receptor beta chains originate from one sample sequenced in a study of a mutant IDH1 vaccine in newly diagnosed glioma (dated by TCRdb to about 2021). Libraries were prepared through the immunoSEQ multiplex PCR assay. TCRdb mirrors the immuneACCESS table, restricted to in-frame sequences. Some clones are absent from its copies; in checked studies, under half trace to an unresolved V gene, and the reason for the others is unknown. The sample has approximately 28,000 clones on record, more than 70% of them singletons. The ten biggest clones cover 8.2% of the sample. This sample's time point label indicates: week 23, last vaccination. Each vaccine dose was 300 ug of a 20-mer mutant IDH1 peptide in Montanide, given subcutaneously with topical imiquimod. Antigens of these TCRs are unknown. The sequenced sample was PBMCs, obtained from a glioma patient whose treatment included an IDH1 peptide vaccine. All receptors derive from a woman between 18 and 29 years old with glioma.

The chain recombines TRBV25-1 with TRBJ1-4, with TRBD1 matching over 9 bases. The CDR3 runs to 15 residues. Germline values: CDR1 MGHDK, CDR2 SYGVNS. V lost 4 bases to trimming and J lost 5 bases; unmatched junction nucleotides: 5. CDR3 DNA: TGTGCCAGCAGTGGAAGGGACAGGGAAAATGAAAAACTGTTTTTT. Translating gives CASSGRDRENEKLFF.

The chain recombines TRBV30 with TRBJ1-6; D is possibly TRBD1 (6 bases). V was cut by 1 base and J by 10 bases, with 11 bases left in between. Germline-derived CDR1 and CDR2 are GTSNPN and SVGIG (reference sequence). CDR3 length: 13 amino acids. The chain's CDR3 is CAWSGQAGSPLHF. The CDR3 nucleotides read TGTGCCTGGAGTGGACAGGCAGGATCACCCCTCCACTTT.

The chain combines TRBV5-1 with TRBJ2-1, with 8 bases aligning to TRBD1. This CDR3 spans 16 amino acids. The germline CDR1 and CDR2 sequences are SGHRS and YFSETQ. The V segment lost 5 bases and the J segment 3 bases; nucleotides outside the gene matches: 10. CDR3 region: CASSFGDRGHYNEQFF. CDR3 in DNA: TGCGCCAGCAGTTTTGGTGACAGGGGTCACTACAATGAGCAGTTCTTC.

The genes are TRBV18 and TRBJ2-3; D is undetermined. Trimming pared 2 bases from V and 9 bases from J, leaving 15 bases between. Per the germline V gene, CDR1 is KGHSH and CDR2 is LQKENI. CDR3 length: 14 residues. The CDR3 DNA reads as TGTGCCAGCTCACCAGGTGCCGAATATAACACGCAGTATTTT. Translation gives CASSPGAEYNTQYF.

The rearrangement links TRBV7-9 to TRBJ1-3; D is possibly TRBD1 (5 bases). This CDR3 spans 16 amino acids. In germline, CDR1 is SEHNR, CDR2 FQNEAQ (reference sequence). V was cut by 6 bases and J by 1 base, with 16 bases left in between. The CDR3 nucleotides read TGTGCCAGCAGGAGAGGGGCCCCTACTTCTGGAAACACCATATATTTT. Translated, it gives CASRRGAPTSGNTIYF. Variable domain in full (rest from reference TRBV7-9 and TRBJ1-3): DTGVSQNPRHKITKRGQNVTFRCDPISEHNRLYWYRQTLGQGPEFLTYFQNEAQLEKSRLLSDRFSAERPKGSFSTLEIQRTEQGDSAMYLCASRRGAPTSGNTIYFGEGSWLTVV.

This clone showed up just a few times. CDR3 residues: CASSGVIGTGDFNEQFF. In DNA form, the CDR3 reads TGTGCCAGCAGCGGAGTAATAGGGACAGGGGATTTTAATGAGCAGTTCTTC. J is TRBJ2-1 and V is TRBV2, with 10 bases aligning to TRBD1. CDR1 and CDR2 (germline): SNHLY, FYNNEI. Trimming removed 6 bases from V and 7 bases from J; junction bases left unmatched: 15. This CDR3 is built from 17 residues. Drawing the rest from reference TRBV2 and TRBJ2-1, the complete variable domain is EPEVTQTPSHQVTQMGQEVILRCVPISNHLYFYWYRQILGQKVEFLVSFYNNEISEKSEIFDDQFSVERPDGSNFTLKIRSTKLEDSAMYFCASSGVIGTGDFNEQFFGPGTRLTVL.

The chain joins TRBV25-1 to TRBJ2-7, with TRBD1 identical over 8 bases. Unmatched junction bases numbered 15, after V lost 1 base and J lost 4 bases. Per the germline V gene, CDR1 is MGHDK and CDR2 is SYGVNS. This CDR3 has 18 residues. The chain's CDR3 is CASSESLEDRDSTYEQYF. As DNA, the CDR3 is TGTGCCAGCAGTGAATCCCTAGAGGACAGGGATAGTACGTACGAGCAGTACTTC.

V and J are TRBV10-3 and TRBJ2-2, with 11 bases matching TRBD2. Trimming cost V 5 bases and J 4 bases; bases outside gene matches: 9. The length of the CDR3 is 17 residues. In germline, CDR1 is ENHRY, CDR2 SYGVKD. CDR3 amino acids: CAISKIAGGPTTGELFF. Here the CDR3 DNA reads TGTGCCATCAGTAAGATAGCGGGAGGGCCCACCACCGGGGAGCTGTTTTTT.

J is TRBJ2-5 and V is TRBV2; no clear D gene. The germline CDR1 and CDR2 sequences are SNHLY and FYNNEI. This CDR3 spans 12 amino acids. V gave up 7 bases and J gave up 1 base, with 7 bases separating them. The CDR3 is CASMAGQETQYF. In nucleotides, the CDR3 is TGTGCCAGCATGGCAGGCCAAGAGACCCAGTACTTC.

V usage is TRBV27 and J usage is TRBJ1-5; D gene uncertain. Germline CDR1 and CDR2: MNHEY and SMNVEV (reference sequence). V was clipped by 2 bases and J by 11 bases, with 13 bases between them. There are 13 residues in the CDR3. CDR3 bases: TGTGCCAGCAGTTTAGGCAGAGGAAAGGCCCAGCATTTT. Its translation is CASSLGRGKAQHF.

This chain connects TRBV27 to TRBJ2-7, with TRBD1 matching 8 bases. Trimming removed 4 bases from V and 4 bases from J; junction bases left unmatched: 12. There are 16 residues in the CDR3. Germline V gene data show CDR1 as MNHEY and CDR2 as SMNVEV (reference sequence). CDR3 amino acids: CASSYVRTGLGYEQYF. The CDR3 DNA sequence: TGTGCCAGCAGTTACGTTAGGACAGGGCTCGGTTACGAGCAGTACTTC.

V is TRBV6-5 and J is TRBJ1-2; 10 bases align to TRBD1. Germline trimming cut 4 bases from V and 4 bases from J; bases unmatched to any gene: 6. Germline V gene sequence: CDR1 MNHEY, CDR2 SVGAGI. This CDR3 region has 15 residues. CDR3 sequence reads: CASSSPGDRGYGYTF. The CDR3 DNA reads as TGTGCCAGCAGTTCCCCCGGGGACAGGGGCTATGGCTACACCTTC.

The DNA of the CDR3 is TGTGCCAGCAGCTTGGCCGGGGAGCTGTTTTTT. Translating it yields CASSLAGELFF. The rearrangement joins TRBV5-4 to TRBJ2-2; D is ambiguous. CDR1 and CDR2 from the germline V gene are SGHNT and YYREEE (reference sequence). Between the trimmed V and J ends, which lost 0 bases and 6 bases, there was a span of 0 bases. The CDR3 consists of 11 residues.

The chain links TRBV19 to TRBJ2-2; 7 nucleotides match TRBD1. The ends lost 7 bases at V and 0 bases at J; junction bases unmatched: 8. Germline CDR1 reads LNHDA; CDR2 reads SQIVND (reference sequence). The CDR3 is 16 amino acids. As DNA, the CDR3 is TGTGCCAGTACCCCCAACAGGGGCGCGAACACCGGGGAGCTGTTTTTT. Its protein is CASTPNRGANTGELFF.

V gene TRBV14 combines with J gene TRBJ1-3; weak D call: TRBD1 (6 bases). Germline lookup yields CDR1 SGHDN and CDR2 FVKESK. The CDR3 sequence is 14 residues long. Trimming took off 4 bases at V and 3 bases at J, with 10 bases between the two ends. This CDR3 is CASSLRTVGNTIYF. The CDR3 nucleotides are TGTGCCAGCAGCCTTCGGACAGTTGGAAACACCATATATTTT.

The V gene is TRBV5-6, the J gene TRBJ1-2, with D tentatively TRBD1 (5 bases). V shed 3 bases and J shed 8 bases, with 17 bases lying between them. Germline V lookup: CDR1 SGHDT, CDR2 YYEEEE. The CDR3 is 14 residues long. The DNA of the CDR3 is TGTGCCAGCAGCTGGTACAGGTTATCGGGGGGCTACACCTTC. This gives the protein CASSWYRLSGGYTF.

In its sample, this clone was seen a few times. The chain recombines TRBV9 with TRBJ1-1; 7 bases are shared with TRBD1. This CDR3 is 15 amino acids long. Germline values: CDR1 SGDLS, CDR2 YYNGEE. V trimming: 4 bases; J trimming: 1 base; junction bases outside the gene matches: 7. CDR3 residues: CASSPRQGSNTEAFF. The CDR3 coding sequence is TGTGCCAGCAGCCCCAGACAGGGTTCGAACACTGAAGCTTTCTTT.